These T cell receptor beta chains were read from a single sample in a study of CD8+ T cells in alopecia areata. This table comes from immunoSEQ multiplex PCR, and its TCRdb copy is limited to in-frame clones, with some not included. The profile shows 95,000 to 100,000 clones, around 60% of them singletons. The sample consisted of CD8+ T cells sorted from blood, taken at week 4, from a patient treated with tofacitinib. The origin of the receptors is a human donor with alopecia areata. Each CDR3 is given with its conserved first and last residue. A D gene is named only where the DNA matches it firmly. The listing skips clone size in some rows; elsewhere it reads once, few, many or a size class.

once | TRBJ2-7 | TRBD2 | TRBV27 | CASSSGTSGRYEQYF | TGTGCCAGCAGTTCCGGGACTAGCGGGAGGTACGAGCAGTACTTC
NA | TRBJ2-6 | NA | TRBV29-1 | CSVAQGAGANVLTF | TGCAGCGTTGCGCAGGGAGCTGGGGCCAACGTCCTGACTTTC
NA | TRBJ1-5 | NA | TRBV5-6 | CASSLAGGANNQPQHF | TGTGCCAGCAGCTTGGCTGGGGGCGCTAACAATCAGCCCCAGCATTTT
NA | TRBJ1-5 | TRBD1 | TRBV29-1 | CSVEVQGTGAQHF | TGCAGCGTTGAAGTACAGGGGACGGGTGCCCAGCATTTT
NA | TRBJ2-7 | TRBD1 | TRBV27 | CASSRTTRQGFYEQYF | TGTGCCAGCAGCCGAACAACACGACAGGGGTTCTACGAGCAGTACTTC
few | TRBJ2-7 | TRBD1 | TRBV29-1 | CSARDSLFYEQYF | TGCAGCGCCCGGGACAGCCTCTTCTACGAGCAGTACTTC
NA | TRBJ2-7 | TRBD2 | TRBV13 | CASSSGDYARGLYEQYF | TGTGCCAGCAGCTCCGGGGACTACGCGCGAGGACTCTACGAGCAGTACTTC
NA | TRBJ2-2 | NA | TRBV7-8 | CASSLIGGNTGELFF | TGTGCCAGCAGTCTGATTGGGGGGAACACCGGGGAGCTGTTTTTT
few | TRBJ2-1 | NA | TRBV29-1 | CSVLYAGLAQNYNEQFF | TGCAGCGTTCTTTACGCAGGCCTCGCACAAAACTACAATGAGCAGTTCTTC
few | TRBJ2-5 | TRBD1 | TRBV5-4 | CASSLETGGETQYF | TGTGCCAGCAGCTTGGAGACAGGGGGGGAGACCCAGTACTTC
few | TRBJ2-2 | NA | TRBV19 | CASSPLGYGTGELFF | TGTGCCAGTAGTCCCCTGGGCTACGGCACCGGGGAGCTGTTTTTT
NA | TRBJ2-2 | TRBD2 | TRBV2 | CASSKTSGNTGELFF | TGTGCCAGCAGTAAGACTAGCGGGAACACCGGGGAGCTGTTTTTT
NA | TRBJ2-5 | NA | TRBV7-9 | CASSLGPLKETQYF | TGTGCCAGCAGCTTAGGACCGCTAAAAGAGACCCAGTACTTC
NA | TRBJ2-1 | NA | TRBV9 | CASSVAVEQFF | TGTGCCAGCAGCGTAGCGGTTGAGCAGTTCTTC
NA | TRBJ2-1 | NA | TRBV28 | CASSLRSANEQFF | TGTGCCAGCAGTTTACGTAGCGCTAATGAGCAGTTCTTC
NA | TRBJ1-2 | NA | TRBV6-5 | CASSHRRPTLEGYTF | TGTGCCAGCAGTCACCGGCGGCCGACTTTGGAGGGCTACACCTTC
few | TRBJ1-2 | TRBD1 | TRBV2 | CASIEGAHYGYTF | TGTGCCAGCATTGAGGGGGCACACTATGGCTACACCTTC
NA | TRBJ1-6 | NA | TRBV7-3 | CASSSQHGGKSPLHF | TGTGCCAGCAGCTCTCAGCACGGGGGAAAATCACCCCTCCACTTT
NA | TRBJ2-7 | NA | TRBV5-6 | CASSVGSTYEQYF | TGTGCCAGCAGCGTCGGGTCCACCTACGAGCAGTACTTC
NA | TRBJ2-7 | TRBD1 | TRBV5-1 | CASSLSPGGTGGHEQYF | TGCGCCAGCAGCTTGTCCCCGGGCGGGACAGGGGGCCACGAGCAGTACTTC
many | TRBJ1-3 | TRBD1 | TRBV7-9 | CASSLATGALSGNTIYF | TGTGCCAGCAGCTTAGCAACAGGGGCACTCTCTGGAAACACCATATATTTT
NA | TRBJ1-1 | NA | TRBV4-1 | CASSQERGNTEAFF | TGCGCCAGCAGCCAAGAAAGAGGGAACACTGAAGCTTTCTTT
NA | TRBJ1-2 | TRBD1 | TRBV27 | CASSLQGQVGYGYTF | TGTGCCAGCAGTTTACAGGGACAGGTCGGCTATGGCTACACCTTC
NA | TRBJ1-5 | TRBD1 | TRBV27 | CASSEAAGGGNQPQHF | TGTGCCAGCAGTGAAGCAGCAGGGGGTGGCAATCAGCCCCAGCATTTT
NA | TRBJ1-2 | NA | TRBV6-5 | CASSYADALEGYTF | TGTGCCAGCAGTTACGCGGACGCCTTGGAGGGCTACACCTTC
once | TRBJ2-1 | TRBD2 | TRBV4-1 | CASSLQARRTSGNSEQFF | TGCGCCAGCAGCCTTCAGGCCAGGCGGACTAGCGGGAATAGTGAGCAGTTCTTC
NA | TRBJ2-7 | TRBD2 | TRBV7-6 | CASSIGLAGSYEQYF | TGTGCCAGCAGCATCGGACTAGCGGGTTCCTACGAGCAGTACTTC
NA | TRBJ2-1 | NA | TRBV29-1 | CSVEDYNEQFF | TGCAGCGTTGAAGATTACAATGAGCAGTTCTTC
once | TRBJ2-1 | TRBD2 | TRBV5-1 | CASSFRLAQNEQFF | TGCGCCAGCAGCTTCAGACTAGCTCAGAATGAGCAGTTCTTC